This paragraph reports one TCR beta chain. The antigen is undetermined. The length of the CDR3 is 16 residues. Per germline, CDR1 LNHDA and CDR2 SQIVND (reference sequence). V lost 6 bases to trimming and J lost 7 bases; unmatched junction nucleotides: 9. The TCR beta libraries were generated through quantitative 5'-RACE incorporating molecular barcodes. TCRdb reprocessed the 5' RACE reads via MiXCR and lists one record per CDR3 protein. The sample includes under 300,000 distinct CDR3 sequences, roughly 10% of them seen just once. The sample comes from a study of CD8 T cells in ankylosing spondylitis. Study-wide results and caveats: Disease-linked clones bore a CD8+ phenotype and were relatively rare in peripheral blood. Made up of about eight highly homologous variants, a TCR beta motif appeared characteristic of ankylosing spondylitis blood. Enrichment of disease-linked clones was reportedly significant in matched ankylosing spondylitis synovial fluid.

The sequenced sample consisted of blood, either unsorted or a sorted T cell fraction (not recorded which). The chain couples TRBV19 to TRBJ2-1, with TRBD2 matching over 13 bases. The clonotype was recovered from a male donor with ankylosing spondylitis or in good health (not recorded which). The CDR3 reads CASRVEGTSGINEQFF. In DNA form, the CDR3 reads TGTGCCAGTAGGGTGGAGGGGACTAGCGGGATTAATGAGCAGTTCTTC.